The entry below describes one T cell receptor (beta chain). The source of the sample is a study of blood T cell repertoires in COVID-19. Across the whole study: PBMCs, B-cell-depleted T cells, or T cells provided the cDNA or gDNA that made up the material.

Only in-frame clones appear in the TCRdb table, and some are missing; sequencing was by immunoSEQ multiplex PCR. This sample has under 250,000 clones; roughly four fifths occur once, and the top ten carry around 2.5%. Deletions cut 5 bases from V and 6 bases from J, with 23 bases between. Germline assignment: CDR1 SGHNT and CDR2 YYREEE (reference sequence). The CDR3 contains 16 residues. The sequence was obtained from a woman between 40 and 55 years old with active or convalescent COVID-19. The specimen sequenced was peripheral blood. This chain links TRBV5-4 with TRBJ1-1; the D gene is possibly TRBD1 (6 bases). The CDR3 region has the DNA TGTGCCAGCAGTGGAGGGGGGGCGGAGGCCTTGGCTGAAGCTTTCTTT. Translating gives CASSGGGAEALAEAFF. The full variable domain, in which reference TRBV5-4 and TRBJ1-1 provide the parts outside the CDR3, is ETGVTQSPTHLIKTRGQQVTLRCSSQSGHNTVSWYQQALGQGPQFIFQYYREEENGRGNFPPRFSGLQFPNYSSELNVNALELDDSALYLCASSGGGAEALAEAFFGQGTRLTVV.